A selection of T cell receptor beta chains follows, all from one sample in a study of blood T cell repertoires in COVID-19. The table came from immunoSEQ multiplex PCR; TCRdb's copy has only in-frame clones and leaves some out. The sample carries about 500,000 clones, 80% to 90% recorded once. Specimen: peripheral blood. These receptors were obtained from a young man with COVID-19, enrolled during active disease. Each CDR3 is given with its conserved first and last residue. Each record gives: J gene, D gene, V gene, CDR3 protein. A D gene is named only where the DNA matches it firmly.

j_call: TRBJ2-3; d_call: TRBD1; v_call: TRBV18; cdr3_aa: CASSRGQGASDTQYF
j_call: TRBJ2-7; d_call: -; v_call: TRBV3-1/TRBV3-2; cdr3_aa: CASRPTGLGEQYF
j_call: TRBJ2-3; d_call: TRBD2; v_call: TRBV19; cdr3_aa: CASSMGLAVRTDTQYF
j_call: TRBJ2-2; d_call: -; v_call: TRBV5-1; cdr3_aa: CASSLGGNTGELFF
j_call: TRBJ2-1; d_call: -; v_call: TRBV9; cdr3_aa: CASSGTPHNEQFF
j_call: TRBJ2-7; d_call: -; v_call: TRBV3-1/TRBV3-2; cdr3_aa: CASSQERSGRYLYEQYF
j_call: TRBJ1-1; d_call: -; v_call: TRBV6-5; cdr3_aa: CASSHRRGNTEAFF
j_call: TRBJ1-1; d_call: -; v_call: TRBV3-1/TRBV3-2; cdr3_aa: CASSQVGDEAFF
j_call: TRBJ2-3; d_call: TRBD2; v_call: TRBV3-1/TRBV3-2; cdr3_aa: CASSKTGGPTDTQYF
j_call: TRBJ1-6; d_call: -; v_call: TRBV5-1; cdr3_aa: CASSLEGRGSPLHF
j_call: TRBJ2-1; d_call: -; v_call: TRBV7-9; cdr3_aa: CASGGYEQFF
j_call: TRBJ2-2; d_call: -; v_call: TRBV9; cdr3_aa: CASSGLQGNTGELFF
j_call: TRBJ2-5; d_call: -; v_call: TRBV6-5; cdr3_aa: CASSKDSQETQYF
j_call: TRBJ2-4; d_call: TRBD1; v_call: TRBV23-1; cdr3_aa: CASSPRDRVEAKNIQYF
j_call: TRBJ1-4; d_call: -; v_call: TRBV3-1/TRBV3-2; cdr3_aa: CASSQKGILFF
j_call: TRBJ1-2; d_call: -; v_call: TRBV12-3/TRBV12-4; cdr3_aa: CASNFPGRGYTF
j_call: TRBJ1-1; d_call: -; v_call: TRBV5-1; cdr3_aa: CASSFGEEAFF
j_call: TRBJ2-3; d_call: -; v_call: TRBV15; cdr3_aa: CATLAASTDTQYF
j_call: TRBJ2-5; d_call: TRBD2; v_call: TRBV27; cdr3_aa: CASSSRREGETQYF
j_call: TRBJ1-2; d_call: -; v_call: TRBV11-2; cdr3_aa: CASSLYNPTGSGYTF
j_call: TRBJ2-3; d_call: -; v_call: TRBV6-4; cdr3_aa: CASSDPLLGTDTQYF
j_call: TRBJ2-1; d_call: -; v_call: TRBV5-6; cdr3_aa: CASSSIHEQFF
j_call: TRBJ1-2; d_call: TRBD1; v_call: TRBV7-9; cdr3_aa: CASSLWDRVFYGYTF
j_call: TRBJ2-2; d_call: -; v_call: TRBV3-1/TRBV3-2; cdr3_aa: CASSQVPPLGTAYTGELFF
j_call: TRBJ2-7; d_call: TRBD1; v_call: TRBV7-6; cdr3_aa: CASSWDREGEQYF
j_call: TRBJ1-2; d_call: -; v_call: TRBV12-3/TRBV12-4; cdr3_aa: CASSLGHDYGYTF
j_call: TRBJ1-2; d_call: TRBD1; v_call: TRBV6-5; cdr3_aa: CASSQGARGYTF
j_call: TRBJ2-3; d_call: TRBD1; v_call: TRBV25-1; cdr3_aa: CASSEGTGDTQYF
j_call: TRBJ2-3; d_call: TRBD1; v_call: TRBV4-1; cdr3_aa: CASSQETTGDADTQYF
j_call: TRBJ2-5; d_call: -; v_call: TRBV12-5; cdr3_aa: CASGKTVGETQYF
j_call: TRBJ1-5; d_call: -; v_call: TRBV2; cdr3_aa: CASSDQGYQPQHF
j_call: TRBJ2-2; d_call: TRBD2; v_call: TRBV7-2; cdr3_aa: CASSLSGMNTGELFF
j_call: TRBJ2-5; d_call: -; v_call: TRBV6-5; cdr3_aa: CASSSQDSQETQYF
j_call: TRBJ1-2; d_call: TRBD1; v_call: TRBV3-1/TRBV3-2; cdr3_aa: CASSTSGTGEGYGYTF
j_call: TRBJ2-7; d_call: -; v_call: TRBV29-1; cdr3_aa: CSVEDRGRPPYEQYF
j_call: TRBJ2-5; d_call: -; v_call: TRBV18; cdr3_aa: CASSPLTEQETQYF
j_call: TRBJ2-7; d_call: -; v_call: TRBV6-5; cdr3_aa: CASSYMAGLDEQYF
j_call: TRBJ2-2; d_call: -; v_call: TRBV7-9; cdr3_aa: CASSLDRVGELFF
j_call: TRBJ2-5; d_call: TRBD2; v_call: TRBV2; cdr3_aa: CASSPTSWGETQYF
j_call: TRBJ2-3; d_call: TRBD2; v_call: TRBV11-3; cdr3_aa: CASSPGGSGGGHTQYF
j_call: TRBJ2-3; d_call: TRBD2; v_call: TRBV11-3; cdr3_aa: CASSLERGSADTQYF
j_call: TRBJ2-7; d_call: -; v_call: TRBV4-1; cdr3_aa: CASSISDTAYYEQYF
j_call: TRBJ1-1; d_call: -; v_call: TRBV7-8; cdr3_aa: CASSLLGRNTEAFF